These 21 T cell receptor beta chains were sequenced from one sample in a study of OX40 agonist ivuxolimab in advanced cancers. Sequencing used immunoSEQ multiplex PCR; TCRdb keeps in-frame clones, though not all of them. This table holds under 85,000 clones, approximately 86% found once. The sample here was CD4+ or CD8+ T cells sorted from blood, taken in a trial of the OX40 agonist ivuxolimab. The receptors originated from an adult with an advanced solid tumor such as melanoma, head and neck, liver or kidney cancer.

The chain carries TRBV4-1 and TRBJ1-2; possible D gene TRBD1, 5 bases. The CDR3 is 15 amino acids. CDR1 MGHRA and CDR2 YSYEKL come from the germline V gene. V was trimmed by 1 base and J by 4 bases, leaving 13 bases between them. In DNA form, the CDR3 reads TGCGCCAGCAGCCAAGGAAGGGGTGGGGGCTATGGCTACACCTTC. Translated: CASSQGRGGGYGYTF.

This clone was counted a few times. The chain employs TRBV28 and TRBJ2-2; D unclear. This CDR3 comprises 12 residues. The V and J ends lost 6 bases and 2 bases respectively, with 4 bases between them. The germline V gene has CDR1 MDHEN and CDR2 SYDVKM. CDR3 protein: CASSKNTGELFF. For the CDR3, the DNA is TGTGCCAGCAGCAAAAACACCGGGGAGCTGTTTTTT. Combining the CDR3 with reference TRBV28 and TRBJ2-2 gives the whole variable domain DVKVTQSSRYLVKRTGEKVFLECVQDMDHENMFWYRQDPGLGLRLIYFSYDVKMKEKGDIPEGYSVSREKKERFSLILESASTNQTSMYLCASSKNTGELFFGEGSRLTVL.

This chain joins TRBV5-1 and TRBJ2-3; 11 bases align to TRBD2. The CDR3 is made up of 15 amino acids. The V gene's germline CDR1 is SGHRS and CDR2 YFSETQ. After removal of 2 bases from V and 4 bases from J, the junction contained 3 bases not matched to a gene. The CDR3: CASSLGTSGSDTQYF. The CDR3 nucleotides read TGCGCCAGCAGCTTAGGGACTAGCGGATCAGATACGCAGTATTTT.

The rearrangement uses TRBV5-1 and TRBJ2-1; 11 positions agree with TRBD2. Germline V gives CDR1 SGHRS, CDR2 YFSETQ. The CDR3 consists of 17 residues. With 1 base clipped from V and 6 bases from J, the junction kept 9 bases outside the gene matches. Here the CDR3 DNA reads TGCGCCAGCAGCTTGCGAGTAGCGGGAGGGGTAAGCAATGAGCAGTTCTTC. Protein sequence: CASSLRVAGGVSNEQFF. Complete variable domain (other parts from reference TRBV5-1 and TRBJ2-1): KAGVTQTPRYLIKTRGQQVTLSCSPISGHRSVSWYQQTPGQGLQFLFEYFSETQRNKGNFPGRFSGRQFSNSRSEMNVSTLELGDSALYLCASSLRVAGGVSNEQFFGPGTRLTVL.

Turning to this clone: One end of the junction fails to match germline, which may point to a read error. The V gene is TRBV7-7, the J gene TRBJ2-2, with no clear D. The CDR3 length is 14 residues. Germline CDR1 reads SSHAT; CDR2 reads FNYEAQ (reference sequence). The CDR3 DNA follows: TGTGCTAGCAGCTTAAACAGGAACACCGGGGAGCTGTTTTTT. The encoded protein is CASSLNRNTGELFF.

Here the CDR3 reads CAISRTGDGMNTEAFF. The CDR3 bases are TGTGCCATCAGTCGAACAGGGGATGGAATGAACACTGAAGCTTTCTTT. This rearrangement joins TRBV10-3 to TRBJ1-1; 7 bases align to TRBD1. V dropped 5 bases and J dropped 0; count of bases not matched to a gene: 9. This CDR3 is built from 16 residues. CDR1 and CDR2 (germline): ENHRY, SYGVKD.

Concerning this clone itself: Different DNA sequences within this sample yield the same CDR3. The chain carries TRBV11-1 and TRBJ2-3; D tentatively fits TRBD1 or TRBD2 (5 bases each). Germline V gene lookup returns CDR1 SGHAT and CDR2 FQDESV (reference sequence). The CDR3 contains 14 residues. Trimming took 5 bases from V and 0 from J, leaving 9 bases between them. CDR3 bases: TGTGCCAGCAGCGCACGGGACAGCACAGATACGCAGTATTTT. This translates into CASSARDSTDTQYF.

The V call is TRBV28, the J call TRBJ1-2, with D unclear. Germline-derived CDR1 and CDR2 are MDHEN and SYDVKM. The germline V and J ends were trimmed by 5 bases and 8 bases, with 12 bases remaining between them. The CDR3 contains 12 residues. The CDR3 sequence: CASSLLWEGYTF. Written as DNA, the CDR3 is TGTGCCAGCAGTCTTTTGTGGGAAGGCTACACCTTC.

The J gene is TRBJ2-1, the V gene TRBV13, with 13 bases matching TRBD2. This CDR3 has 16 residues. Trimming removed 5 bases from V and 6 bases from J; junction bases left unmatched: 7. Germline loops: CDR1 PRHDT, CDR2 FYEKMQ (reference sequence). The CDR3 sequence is CASSPQRTSGGNEQFF. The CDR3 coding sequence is TGTGCCAGCAGCCCACAACGGACTAGCGGGGGCAATGAGCAGTTCTTC.

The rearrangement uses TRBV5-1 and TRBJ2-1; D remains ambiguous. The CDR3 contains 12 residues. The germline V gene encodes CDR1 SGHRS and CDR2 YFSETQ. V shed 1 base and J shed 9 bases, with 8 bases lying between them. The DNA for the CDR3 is TGCGCCAGCAGCTTGACGTTTAGTGAGCAGTTCTTC. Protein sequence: CASSLTFSEQFF.

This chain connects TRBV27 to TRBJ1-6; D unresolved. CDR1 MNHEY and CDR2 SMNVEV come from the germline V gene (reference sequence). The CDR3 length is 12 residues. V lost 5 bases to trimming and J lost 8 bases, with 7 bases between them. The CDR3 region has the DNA TGTGCCAGCAGTCAAAGCTATTCACCCCTCCACTTT. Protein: CASSQSYSPLHF.

In nucleotides, the CDR3 is TGTGCCAGCAGCACCGGACAGGGTTACGAGCAGTACTTC. Translated: CASSTGQGYEQYF. This chain connects TRBV7-3 to TRBJ2-7; 8 bases match TRBD1. Germline-derived CDR1 and CDR2 are SGHTA and FQGTGA. With 5 bases clipped from V and 4 bases from J, the junction kept 4 bases outside the gene matches. This CDR3 has 13 residues.

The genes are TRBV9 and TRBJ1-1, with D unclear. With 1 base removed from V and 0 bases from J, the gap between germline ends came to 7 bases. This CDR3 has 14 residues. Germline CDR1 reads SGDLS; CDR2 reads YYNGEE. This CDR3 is CASSVTELNTEAFF. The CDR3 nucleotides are TGTGCCAGCAGCGTAACAGAGCTGAACACTGAAGCTTTCTTT.

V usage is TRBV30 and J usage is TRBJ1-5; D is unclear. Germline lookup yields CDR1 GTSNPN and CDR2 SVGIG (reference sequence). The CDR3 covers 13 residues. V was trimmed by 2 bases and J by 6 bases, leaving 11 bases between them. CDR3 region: CAWSKEGSQPQHF. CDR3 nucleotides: TGTGCCTGGAGTAAAGAAGGAAGTCAGCCCCAGCATTTT.

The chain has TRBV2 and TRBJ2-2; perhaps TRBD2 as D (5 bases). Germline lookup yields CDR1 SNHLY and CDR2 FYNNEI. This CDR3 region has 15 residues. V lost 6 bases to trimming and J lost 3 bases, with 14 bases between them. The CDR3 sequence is CASSGDGPYTGELFF. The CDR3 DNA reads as TGTGCCAGCAGCGGGGATGGTCCTTACACCGGGGAGCTGTTTTTT.

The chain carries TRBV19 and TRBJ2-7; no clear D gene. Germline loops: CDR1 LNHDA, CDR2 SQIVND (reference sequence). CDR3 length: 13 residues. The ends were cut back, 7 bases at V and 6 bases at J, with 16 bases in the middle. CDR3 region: CASTPTADGEQYF. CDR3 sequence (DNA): TGTGCCAGTACTCCAACGGCGGACGGCGAGCAGTACTTC.

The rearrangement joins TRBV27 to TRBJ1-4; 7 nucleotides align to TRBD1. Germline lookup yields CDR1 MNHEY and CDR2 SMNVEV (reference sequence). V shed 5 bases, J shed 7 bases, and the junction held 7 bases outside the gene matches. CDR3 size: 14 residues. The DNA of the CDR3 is TGTGCCAGCAGTGGAAACAGGGGAGTTGAAAAACTGTTTTTT. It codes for CASSGNRGVEKLFF.

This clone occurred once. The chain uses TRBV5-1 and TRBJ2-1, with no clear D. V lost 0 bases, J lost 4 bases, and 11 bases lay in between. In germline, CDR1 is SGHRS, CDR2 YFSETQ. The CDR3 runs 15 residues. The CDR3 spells CASSLDGDSYNEQFF. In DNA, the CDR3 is TGCGCCAGCAGCTTGGACGGAGACTCTTACAATGAGCAGTTCTTC. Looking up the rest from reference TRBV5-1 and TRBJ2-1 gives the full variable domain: KAGVTQTPRYLIKTRGQQVTLSCSPISGHRSVSWYQQTPGQGLQFLFEYFSETQRNKGNFPGRFSGRQFSNSRSEMNVSTLELGDSALYLCASSLDGDSYNEQFFGPGTRLTVL.

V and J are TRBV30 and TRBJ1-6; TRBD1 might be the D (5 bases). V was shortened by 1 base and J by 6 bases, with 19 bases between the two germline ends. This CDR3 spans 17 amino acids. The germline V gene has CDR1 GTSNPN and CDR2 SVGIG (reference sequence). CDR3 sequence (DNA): TGTGCCTGGAGTGGTTACGGGGGACCGGGAGGTAATTCACCCCTCCACTTT. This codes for CAWSGYGGPGGNSPLHF.

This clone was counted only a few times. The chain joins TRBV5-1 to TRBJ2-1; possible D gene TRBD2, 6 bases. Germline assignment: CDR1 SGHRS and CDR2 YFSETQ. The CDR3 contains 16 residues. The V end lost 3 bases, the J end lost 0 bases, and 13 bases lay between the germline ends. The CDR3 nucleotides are TGCGCCAGCAGCTCCACCGGGGGTAGCTCCTACAATGAGCAGTTCTTC. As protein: CASSSTGGSSYNEQFF.

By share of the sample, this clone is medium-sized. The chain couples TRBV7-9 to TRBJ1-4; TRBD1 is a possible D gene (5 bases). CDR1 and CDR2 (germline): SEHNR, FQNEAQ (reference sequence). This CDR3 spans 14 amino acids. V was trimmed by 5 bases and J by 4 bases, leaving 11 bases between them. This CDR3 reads CASSTRQYNEKLFF. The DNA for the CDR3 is TGTGCCAGCAGCACCCGACAGTATAATGAAAAACTGTTTTTT.